Listed below are T cell receptor beta chains from one sample, sequenced in a study of T-cell reconstitution after alpha-beta-depleted transplantation in children. Each CDR3 protein gets one entry after TCRdb re-called the PCR reads with MiXCR. The data hold hundreds of thousands of distinct CDR3 sequences, with around 10% observed a single time. Sequences were derived from PBMCs from the stem cell graft donor, sampled from the stem cell graft. Source of these receptors: a human donor who donated a stem cell graft to a child with acute lymphoblastic leukemia. CDR3s include the opening cysteine and the closing phenylalanine or tryptophan. D genes are given only for firm matches. Not all rows give a size; the values are once, few, many and, for expanded clones, a class.

d_call	v_call	clone_size	j_call	cdr3_aa	cdr3_nt
NA	TRBV6-2/TRBV6-3	few	TRBJ1-1	CASSPSGSRAEAFF	TGTGCCAGCAGTCCCTCAGGGTCACGCGCTGAAGCTTTCTTT
TRBD1	TRBV10-3	many	TRBJ1-6	CAISAGGFGSPLHF	TGTGCCATCAGTGCAGGGGGCTTTGGTTCACCCCTCCACTTT
NA	TRBV20-1	NA	TRBJ2-3	CSASAGFRDTQYF	TGCAGTGCTAGTGCCGGGTTTAGAGATACGCAGTATTTT
NA	TRBV5-1	few	TRBJ2-7	CASSSRTGYYEQYF	TGCGCCAGCAGCTCGCGTACGGGATACTACGAGCAGTACTTC
NA	TRBV4-2	NA	TRBJ2-1	CASSQARGVYNEQFF	TGTGCCAGCAGCCAAGCACGCGGGGTTTACAATGAGCAGTTCTTC
NA	TRBV20-1	few	TRBJ1-5	CSASLDSNQPQHF	TGCAGTGCTAGCCTGGATAGCAATCAGCCCCAGCATTTT
NA	TRBV19	NA	TRBJ1-5	CASSIDKDRPQHF	TGTGCCAGTAGTATAGATAAGGACCGGCCCCAGCATTTT
NA	TRBV14	few	TRBJ2-3	CASSELRADIKDF	TGTGCCAGCAGCGAACTTAGGGCGGACATCAAGGATTTT
TRBD2	TRBV20-1	few	TRBJ2-3	CSAIRGLGGADTQCF	TGCAGTGCTATCCGGGGACTAGGGGGTGCAGATACGCAGTGTTTT
TRBD1	TRBV2	many	TRBJ1-5	CASSPGTGGRAEDF	TGTGCCAGCAGTCCCGGGACAGGGGGCAGGGCAGAGGATTTT
NA	TRBV4-1	few	TRBJ2-3	CASSQARAADTQYF	TGCGCCAGCAGCCAAGCCAGGGCGGCAGATACGCAGTATTTT
TRBD1	TRBV15	few	TRBJ1-3	CATSLDRNTGNTIYF	TGTGCCACCAGCTTGGACAGGAATACTGGAAACACCATATATTTT
NA	TRBV12-3/TRBV12-4	few	TRBJ2-7	CASTFRLAGYEQYF	TGTGCCAGCACGTTCCGCCTCGCGGGTTACGAGCAGTACTTC
NA	TRBV7-8	many	TRBJ2-2	CASSLSPSGELFF	TGTGCCAGCAGCTTATCCCCGTCCGGGGAGCTGTTTTTT
NA	TRBV4-1	NA	TRBJ2-6	CASSQVPGSGANVLTF	TGCGCCAGCAGCCAAGTACCCGGGAGTGGGGCCAACGTCCTGACTTTC
TRBD1	TRBV6-5	NA	TRBJ2-7	CASSLLTGGIYEQYF	TGTGCCAGCAGTTTACTGACAGGGGGTATATACGAGCAGTACTTC
NA	TRBV20-1	NA	TRBJ1-4	CSARPPLATNEKLFF	TGCAGTGCTAGACCCCCCCTTGCAACTAATGAAAAACTGTTTTTT
NA	TRBV5-1	few	TRBJ2-2	CASSFPTEANTGELFF	TGCGCCAGCAGCTTCCCGACGGAAGCGAACACCGGGGAGCTGTTTTTT
NA	TRBV5-8	many	TRBJ2-6	CASSLGAGVSSGANVLTF	TGTGCCAGCAGCTTGGGGGCAGGTGTAAGCTCTGGGGCCAACGTCCTGACTTTC
NA	TRBV18	NA	TRBJ2-4	CASSPPHLGRKGNIQYF	TGTGCCAGCTCACCACCGCACCTGGGACGTAAGGGGAACATTCAGTACTTC
NA	TRBV3-1	few	TRBJ1-1	CASSQRGNGAEAFF	TGTGCCAGCAGCCAAAGAGGAAATGGTGCTGAAGCTTTCTTT
NA	TRBV20-1	many	TRBJ1-2	CSAPQGGGYGYTF	TGCAGTGCTCCCCAAGGGGGTGGGTATGGCTACACCTTC
NA	TRBV20-1	few	TRBJ2-2	CSARVPGTGELFF	TGCAGTGCTAGAGTCCCGGGCACCGGGGAGCTGTTTTTT
TRBD1	TRBV5-1	NA	TRBJ2-2	CASSLESTGYTGELFF	TGCGCCAGCAGCTTAGAATCGACAGGGTACACCGGGGAGCTGTTTTTT
NA	TRBV5-1	many	TRBJ1-2	CASSPTGTQSYYGYTF	TGCGCCAGCAGCCCAACCGGGACCCAATCTTATTATGGCTACACCTTC
TRBD1	TRBV28	NA	TRBJ1-2	CASSQQGAENGYTF	TGTGCCAGCAGCCAACAGGGGGCGGAAAATGGCTACACCTTC
NA	TRBV7-6	NA	TRBJ1-1	CASSSRENTEAFF	TGTGCCAGCAGCTCCAGGGAGAACACTGAAGCTTTCTTT
NA	TRBV5-1	many	TRBJ1-1	CASSRSDTEAFF	TGCGCCAGCTCAAGGTCGGACACTGAAGCTTTCTTT
TRBD1	TRBV7-9	many	TRBJ1-1	CASSLAGQGSEAFF	TGTGCCAGCAGCTTAGCTGGACAGGGCTCTGAAGCTTTCTTT
NA	TRBV12-3/TRBV12-4	few	TRBJ1-4	CASSLAHPKLFF	TGTGCCAGCAGTTTAGCCCACCCAAAACTGTTTTTT
TRBD1	TRBV12-3/TRBV12-4	many	TRBJ2-1	CASSTGQGGDNEQFF	TGTGCCAGCAGCACGGGACAGGGTGGGGACAATGAGCAGTTCTTC
TRBD1	TRBV3-1	many	TRBJ2-1	CASSQDRDRGRIGTYYNEQFF	TGTGCCAGCAGCCAAGATCGGGACAGGGGGCGAATAGGAACTTACTACAATGAGCAGTTCTTC
NA	TRBV27	few	TRBJ1-1	CASTSRGLYTEAFF	TGTGCCAGCACCTCCCGGGGGTTGTACACTGAAGCTTTCTTT
NA	TRBV3-1	few	TRBJ1-1	CASSQTEQRSFF	TGTGCCAGCAGCCAAACAGAGCAGAGGTCTTTCTTT
NA	TRBV5-1	many	TRBJ1-2	CASSGTGSNYGYTF	TGCGCCAGCAGCGGCACAGGGTCCAACTATGGCTACACCTTC
NA	TRBV4-2	many	TRBJ2-5	CASSQDRGLETQYF	TGTGCCAGCAGCCAAGATCGGGGGCTAGAGACCCAGTACTTC
NA	TRBV12-3/TRBV12-4	many	TRBJ2-2	CASSTRAGELFF	TGTGCCAGCAGCACAAGGGCCGGGGAGCTGTTTTTT
NA	TRBV5-1	many	TRBJ2-7	CASTSLTGGQTEQYF	TGCGCCAGCACCTCTCTGACGGGGGGACAGACCGAGCAGTACTTC
NA	TRBV5-6	NA	TRBJ1-2	CASSPGQRKGYTF	TGTGCCAGCAGTCCGGGACAACGGAAAGGCTACACCTTC
NA	TRBV5-6	NA	TRBJ1-1	CASSGTDSRTEAFF	TGTGCCAGCAGCGGAACGGATTCCCGGACTGAAGCTTTCTTT
NA	TRBV7-9	many	TRBJ1-3	CASSLGQGPGNTIYF	TGTGCCAGCAGCTTAGGCCAGGGACCCGGAAACACCATATATTTT